This entry concerns a single T cell receptor (beta chain). This clone has only one observation. Its antigen is currently not known. It has no much larger one-base neighbor in the sample; base qualities were not kept. This record belongs to a study of blood T cell repertoires in COVID-19 (TCRdb year 2020). Turning to the overall study: Samples covering the acute and convalescent phases of COVID-19 were provided by collaborators in the United States, Italy and Spain. The material from the prospective study consisted of cDNA or gDNA derived from T cells, B-cell-depleted T cells, or PBMCs. HLA class I and class II types, where available, came from metadata supplied by the sample provider rather than from assay-based typing. A freely available public database, intended as a resource for researchers studying the immune response to SARS-CoV-2, is where the repertoires were released. The sample metadata nearly always contained a de-identified subject ID, COVID-19 status, age in years and sex. The samples were drawn from two sources: the first 160 participants of the ongoing ImmuneRACE study, and about 1,300 subjects contributed by 6 global collaborators. The dataset comprised deeply sampled blood TCRbeta repertoires from subjects exposed to, actively infected with, or recovered from COVID-19.

The germline V gene supplies CDR1 SQVTM and CDR2 ANQGSEA. The CDR3 contains 16 residues, cysteine and phenylalanine counted. The CDR3 DNA has 48 bases and is translated from base 1. Trimming leaves V shorter by 0 bases and J shorter by 2 bases, with the junction holding 7 bases beyond the gene matches. Each collaborating institution followed its own protocols to collect whole blood in K2EDTA tubes. For TCRbeta analysis, collaborators shipped samples as frozen whole blood, isolated PBMCs, or DNA extracted from either of those sample types. TCRbeta CDR3 regions were amplified from genomic DNA by means of the immunoSEQ Assay, a bias-controlled multiplex PCR. Concerning the study's data processing: The number of nucleated cells in each sample was estimated from the amplification of reference gene primers within the assay. To quantify the absolute abundance of each unique TCRbeta CDR3 rearrangement, sequence reads were collapsed and filtered. For each sample, productive Simpson clonality was calculated as the square root of Simpson's diversity index over productive rearrangements. In TCRdb, the immuneACCESS table is reduced to in-frame sequences with V and J assigned. These tables do not hold every clone; where another copy was compared, an unresolved V gene accounts for under half, and the others remain unexplained. V, J and clone size are those of that table, while D and trimming were read from the DNA. The sample table records 55,000 to 80,000 clones; 70% to 90% of these occur just once. The ten top clones hold around a sixth of the sample.

The research as a whole found: How much clinical and demographic metadata was included differed by source and by participant, and the metadata was provided uncurated.

The V gene is TRBV29-1 and the J gene is TRBJ1-2, with 9 bases aligning to TRBD1. The specimen was peripheral blood. This TCR was sampled from a woman of 80 years or more with acute or convalescent COVID-19. CDR3 sequence: CSVEDGRDRVNYGYTF. The nucleotide sequence reads TGCAGCGTTGAAGATGGTAGGGACAGGGTGAACTATGGCTACACCTTC.